The rows below give T cell receptor beta chains drawn from one sample of a study of CD8+CD57+ T cells in acquired aplastic anemia. One entry per CDR3 protein results from TCRdb running MiXCR on the reads. Of 450,000 to 550,000 distinct CDR3 sequences listed, roughly 34% are singletons. Sequencing was performed on sorted CD4+, CD8+, or CD8+CD57+ T cells (not recorded which) from PBMCs. The source is a human donor with aplastic anemia. Each CDR3 is given with its conserved first and last residue. Each record gives: CDR3 length, clone size, D gene, V gene, J gene, CDR3 protein, CDR3 DNA. The D gene is left open where the match is weak. Rows may omit the clone size; those that give it use once, few, many or a size class.

>15|few|-|TRBV9|TRBJ2-3
CASSVDGKLTDTQYF
TGTGCCAGCAGCGTAGACGGTAAACTCACAGATACGCAGTATTTT
>12|many|-|TRBV20-1|TRBJ2-7
CSARFGVNEQYF
TGCAGTGCTAGATTTGGGGTCAACGAGCAGTACTTC
>15|-|TRBD2|TRBV20-1|TRBJ2-1
CSARDTSGILKLQFF
TGCAGTGCTAGAGATACTAGCGGGATCTTAAAATTGCAGTTCTTC
>15|-|-|TRBV2|TRBJ2-2
CASSDFSGSTGGLFF
TGTGCCAGCAGTGATTTTAGCGGATCCACCGGGGGGCTGTTTTTT
>14|-|TRBD1|TRBV11-3|TRBJ2-1
CASSEGQGANEQFF
TGTGCCAGCAGCGAAGGACAGGGGGCGAATGAGCAGTTCTTC
>13|many|-|TRBV9|TRBJ1-2
CASSDPGSYGYTF
TGTGCCAGCAGCGACCCCGGGAGCTATGGCTACACCTTC
>17|-|TRBD2|TRBV19|TRBJ2-1
CASSRDYRRNSYNEQFF
TGTGCCAGTAGCCGGGACTATCGACGGAACTCCTACAATGAGCAGTTCTTC
>13|-|-|TRBV10-3|TRBJ1-2
CAISVGAGNGYTF
TGTGCCATCAGTGTAGGGGCAGGGAATGGCTACACCTTC
>14|-|-|TRBV20-1|TRBJ2-1
CSARGVGTYNEQFF
TGCAGTGCTAGAGGGGTAGGGACCTACAATGAGCAGTTCTTC
>15|few|-|TRBV5-1|TRBJ1-2
CASSFGVLANYGYTF
TGCGCCAGCAGCTTTGGAGTTTTAGCTAACTATGGCTACACCTTC
>15|many|-|TRBV7-9|TRBJ1-1
CASSLDGDGGRRAFF
TGTGCCAGCAGCTTAGATGGGGACGGAGGGAGGAGAGCTTTCTTT
>12|-|-|TRBV29-1|TRBJ1-5
CSVEDQQGTEHF
TGCAGCGTTGAAGATCAGCAGGGAACCGAGCATTTT
>16|-|TRBD1|TRBV14|TRBJ2-5
CASSRGTGGFQETQYF
TGTGCCAGCAGCCGGGGGACAGGGGGTTTCCAAGAGACCCAGTACTTC
>13|-|TRBD1|TRBV2|TRBJ1-1
CASSPGQGTEAFF
TGTGCTAGCAGCCCGGGACAGGGAACTGAAGCTTTCTTT
>16|many|-|TRBV19|TRBJ1-2
CASNPSDRPFPYGYTF
TGTGCCAGTAACCCCTCGGACCGACCGTTCCCCTATGGCTACACCTTC
>14|many|-|TRBV19|TRBJ2-7
CASSLRTESYEQYF
TGTGCCAGTAGTCTTCGGACAGAGTCCTACGAGCAGTACTTC
>11|many|-|TRBV29-1|TRBJ2-1
CSVSQGDEQFF
TGCAGCGTTTCCCAGGGCGACGAGCAGTTCTTC
>17|few|TRBD1|TRBV18|TRBJ1-2
CASSPLGTGDLSYGYTF
TGTGCCAGCTCACCCCTCGGGACAGGGGATTTATCCTATGGCTACACCTTC
>13|once|-|TRBV20-1|TRBJ2-1
CSASLDLYNEQFF
TGCAGTGCTAGCCTAGATCTTTACAATGAGCAGTTCTTC
>18|few|TRBD1|TRBV2|TRBJ2-3
CASSEPGTGGGGTDTQYF
TGTGCCAGCAGTGAACCCGGGACAGGGGGTGGAGGCACAGATACGCAGTATTTT
>16|-|-|TRBV19|TRBJ2-5
CASSSSIPGPQETQYF
TGTGCCAGTAGTTCTTCAATTCCGGGACCTCAAGAGACCCAGTACTTC
>15|-|-|TRBV6-1|TRBJ1-1
CASSEAVIKNTEAFF
TGTGCCAGCAGTGAAGCAGTCATAAAGAACACTGAAGCTTTCTTT
>16|few|-|TRBV19|TRBJ2-1
CASSIYSGRGYNEQFF
TGTGCCAGTAGTATATATAGCGGCAGGGGGTACAATGAGCAGTTCTTC
>15|many|-|TRBV10-3|TRBJ1-5
CAISVGSAGTQPQHF
TGTGCCATCAGTGTGGGCAGCGCCGGCACTCAGCCCCAGCATTTT
>15|-|TRBD1|TRBV10-3|TRBJ1-2
CASSDAGQGNYGYTF
TGTGCCAGCAGTGATGCGGGACAGGGGAACTATGGCTACACCTTC
>15|few|-|TRBV3-1|TRBJ1-6
CASSQESGLGSPLHF
TGTGCCAGCAGCCAAGAATCCGGGTTGGGATCACCCCTCCACTTT
>16|-|-|TRBV29-1|TRBJ2-3
CSVQGGGQPSTDTQYF
TGCAGCGTTCAAGGAGGAGGACAACCCAGCACAGATACGCAGTATTTT
>13|-|-|TRBV15|TRBJ2-7
CATSSSLGGEQYF
TGTGCCACCAGCAGTAGTCTGGGGGGTGAGCAGTACTTC
>14|-|TRBD1|TRBV20-1|TRBJ2-7
CGARWTGGTYEQYF
TGCGGTGCTCGCTGGACAGGGGGCACCTACGAGCAGTACTTC
>13|many|TRBD1|TRBV29-1|TRBJ1-2
CSVETGDTYGYTF
TGCAGCGTTGAAACAGGGGATACCTATGGCTACACCTTC
>13|-|-|TRBV3-1|TRBJ1-1
CASSQDTILEAFF
TGTGCCAGCAGCCAAGATACGATACTGGAAGCTTTCTTT
>13|-|-|TRBV10-3|TRBJ1-1
CATPGRANTEAFF
TGTGCCACACCGGGACGGGCGAACACTGAAGCTTTCTTT
>15|few|-|TRBV20-1|TRBJ1-3
CSAREPRGSGNTIYF
TGCAGTGCTAGGGAGCCTCGGGGCTCTGGAAACACCATATATTTT
>14|few|TRBD2|TRBV6-1|TRBJ2-7
CASSKLAGGYEQYF
TGTGCCAGCAGCAAACTAGCGGGGGGCTACGAGCAGTACTTC
>15|-|-|TRBV5-4|TRBJ2-5
CASSQHLGYQETQYF
TGTGCCAGCAGCCAACATCTGGGGTACCAAGAGACCCAGTACTTC
>11|-|-|TRBV20-1|TRBJ2-3
CSAPAGDTQYF
TGCAGTGCTCCAGCCGGAGATACGCAGTATTTT
>12|-|-|TRBV19|TRBJ1-2
CASSWGTSGYTF
TGTGCCAGTAGTTGGGGGACGAGTGGCTACACCTTC
>15|-|TRBD2|TRBV9|TRBJ2-1
CASSVEGTSASEQFF
TGTGCCAGCAGCGTAGAAGGGACTAGCGCCAGTGAGCAGTTCTTC
>16|many|TRBD1|TRBV10-3|TRBJ2-7
CAIRDAGTGGSREQYF
TGTGCCATCAGAGATGCCGGGACAGGGGGGAGTAGGGAGCAGTACTTC
>12|many|-|TRBV24-1|TRBJ1-5
CATSDSDQPQHF
TGTGCCACCAGTGATAGTGATCAGCCCCAGCATTTT
>11|few|TRBD1|TRBV12-3/TRBV12-4|TRBJ2-1
CASSLQTGVFF
TGTGCCAGCAGTTTACAAACAGGGGTGTTCTTC
>16|-|TRBD2|TRBV5-1|TRBJ2-4
CASSGSSGGAADIQYF
TGCGCCAGCAGCGGCTCTAGCGGGGGGGCTGCAGATATTCAGTACTTC
>15|-|-|TRBV24-1|TRBJ2-2
CAASDFPGGTGELFF
TGTGCCGCCAGTGATTTTCCCGGGGGCACCGGGGAGCTGTTTTTT
>16|-|TRBD2|TRBV9|TRBJ2-1
CASSVGLADSYNEQFF
TGTGCCAGCAGCGTAGGACTAGCCGACTCCTACAATGAGCAGTTCTTC
>14|-|TRBD1|TRBV20-1|TRBJ1-1
CSAQRDRGAGEAFF
TGCAGTGCTCAGAGGGACAGGGGGGCAGGAGAAGCTTTCTTT
>13|-|-|TRBV25-1|TRBJ2-7
CASSPLEGTEQYF
TGTGCCAGCTCACCACTGGAGGGGACGGAGCAGTACTTC
>15|-|TRBD2|TRBV19|TRBJ2-7
CASSVPRSGRNRQYF
TGTGCCAGTAGTGTCCCACGTAGCGGGAGGAACCGGCAGTACTTC
>14|-|-|TRBV11-2|TRBJ2-7
CASSLIGAGYEQYF
TGTGCCAGCAGCTTAATCGGGGCCGGGTACGAGCAGTACTTC
>12|many|-|TRBV2|TRBJ2-1
CASNLNGNEQFF
TGTGCCAGCAACCTAAATGGGAATGAGCAGTTCTTC
>16|-|-|TRBV15|TRBJ1-4
CATSRAGPGSNEKLFF
TGTGCCACCAGCAGAGCAGGTCCGGGATCTAATGAAAAACTGTTTTTT
>14|once|-|TRBV30|TRBJ1-3
CAWTVKSSGNTIYF
TGTGCCTGGACGGTGAAGTCCTCTGGAAACACCATATATTTT
>15|-|-|TRBV7-8|TRBJ2-7
CASSFSGPFYYEQYF
TGTGCCAGCAGCTTCTCCGGGCCCTTTTACTACGAGCAGTACTTC
>15|many|-|TRBV14|TRBJ2-7
CASSQEVNKNYEQYF
TGTGCCAGCAGCCAAGAGGTGAACAAGAACTACGAGCAGTACTTC
>15|many|-|TRBV4-3|TRBJ1-6
CASSQVGVLGSPLHF
TGCGCCAGCAGCCAAGTCGGGGTCTTGGGTTCACCCCTCCACTTT
>16|-|TRBD2|TRBV20-1|TRBJ2-1
CSAARGLAGASNEQFF
TGCAGTGCTGCTAGGGGACTAGCGGGAGCCTCCAATGAGCAGTTCTTC
>16|few|-|TRBV20-1|TRBJ1-3
CSARGERASTGNTIYF
TGCAGTGCTAGAGGGGAACGGGCCAGCACTGGAAACACCATATATTTT
>13|many|-|TRBV19|TRBJ1-2
CASSKERNYGYTF
TGTGCCAGTAGTAAGGAGAGAAACTATGGCTACACCTTC
>16|few|-|TRBV20-1|TRBJ1-6
CSARDSRLYGNSPLHF
TGCAGTGCTAGAGATAGCAGGTTATATGGCAATTCACCCCTCCACTTT
>12|few|-|TRBV4-2|TRBJ1-4
CASSQDLEKLFF
TGTGCCAGCAGCCAAGATTTGGAAAAACTGTTTTTT
>17|few|-|TRBV10-1|TRBJ2-7
CASSPLSGFASSYEQYF
TGCGCCAGCAGCCCCCTAAGCGGCTTCGCCTCTTCCTACGAGCAGTACTTC